Presented here are 13 T cell receptor beta chains from one specimen sequenced in a study of tumor-infiltrating lymphocytes in localized non-small cell lung cancer. Clones were sequenced by immunoSEQ multiplex PCR, and TCRdb holds only the in-frame ones, with some missing. The table records roughly 13,000 clones, roughly four fifths of them present only once. Sequenced sample: lung tumor tissue. The source of these receptors is a human donor with non-small cell lung cancer.

The V call is TRBV14, the J call TRBJ2-2; D not certain. CDR1 SGHDN and CDR2 FVKESK come from the germline V gene. Trimming left V 5 bases short and J 7 bases short, with 11 bases between. CDR3 length: 13 residues. CDR3 coding DNA: TGTGCCAGCAGCGTCCGGTGGGGCGGGGAGCTGTTTTTT. Translated, it gives CASSVRWGGELFF. Supplemented by reference TRBV14 and TRBJ2-2, the full variable domain reads EAGVTQFPSHSVIEKGQTVTLRCDPISGHDNLYWYRRVMGKEIKFLLHFVKESKQDESGMPNNRFLAERTGGTYSTLKVQPAELEDSGVYFCASSVRWGGELFFGEGSRLTVL.

This clone was counted a few times. CDR3 nucleotide sequence: TGTGCCATCAGTGTGACGGGTGAAAAACTGTTTTTT. Translation: CAISVTGEKLFF. This chain links TRBV10-3 with TRBJ1-4, with no clear D. V lost 4 bases to trimming and J lost 7 bases, with 7 bases between them. Germline CDR1 ENHRY, CDR2 SYGVKD. The CDR3 length is 12 residues.

This rearrangement joins TRBV28 to TRBJ1-2; perhaps TRBD1 as D (5 bases). Deletions cut 3 bases from V and 1 base from J, with 6 bases between. This CDR3 has 13 residues. Germline CDR1 and CDR2: MDHEN and SYDVKM. CDR3 loop: CASSFDSNYGYTF. CDR3 coding DNA: TGTGCCAGCAGTTTTGACAGTAACTATGGCTACACCTTC.

The chain recombines TRBV5-4 with TRBJ1-3, with a weak D call TRBD1 (6 bases). V lost 4 bases and J 1 base, leaving 12 bases between the germline ends. The CDR3 runs to 15 residues. CDR1 and CDR2 from the germline V gene are SGHNT and YYREEE (reference sequence). As DNA, the CDR3 is TGTGCCAGCAGCCCTAGAGGGGGATCTGGAAACACCATATATTTT. This translates into CASSPRGGSGNTIYF. Full variable domain (rest looked up from reference TRBV5-4 and TRBJ1-3): ETGVTQSPTHLIKTRGQQVTLRCSSQSGHNTVSWYQQALGQGPQFIFQYYREEENGRGNFPPRFSGLQFPNYSSELNVNALELDDSALYLCASSPRGGSGNTIYFGEGSWLTVV.

This chain connects TRBV29-1 to TRBJ1-1; TRBD1 might be the D (6 bases). Trimming took off 2 bases at V and 7 bases at J, with 11 bases between the two ends. In germline, CDR1 is SQVTM, CDR2 ANQGSEA. The CDR3 has 12 amino acids. The DNA for the CDR3 is TGCAGCGTTGAAAGGGGGGCCTTTGAAGCTTTCTTT. Residues: CSVERGAFEAFF.

J is TRBJ2-1 and V is TRBV10-2; 7 bases match TRBD1. The CDR3 is 12 amino acids. The V segment lost 6 bases and the J segment 6 bases; nucleotides outside the gene matches: 2. CDR1 and CDR2 from the germline V gene are WSHSY and SAAADI. Here the CDR3 reads CASSRQGNEQFF. In DNA form, the CDR3 reads TGCGCCAGCAGCAGACAGGGCAATGAGCAGTTCTTC.

This rearrangement joins TRBV11-3 to TRBJ1-1, with D hard to call. Germline V gives CDR1 SGHNT, CDR2 YENEEA. This CDR3 is 13 amino acids long. V was clipped by 0 bases and J by 6 bases, with 8 bases between them. As DNA, the CDR3 is TGTGCCAGCAGCTTAGAAAGGCGGGCTGAAGCTTTCTTT. It codes for CASSLERRAEAFF.

V is TRBV28 and J is TRBJ1-2, with D unresolved. V shed 3 bases and J shed 4 bases, with 9 bases lying between them. The CDR3 sequence is 13 residues long. The germline V gene has CDR1 MDHEN and CDR2 SYDVKM. The CDR3 sequence: CASSFRGRYGYTF. CDR3 nucleotides: TGTGCCAGCAGTTTCAGAGGGCGCTATGGCTACACCTTC.

This clone was seen a handful of times. This chain joins TRBV6-5 and TRBJ2-2, with 8 bases identical to TRBD1. Germline V gene lookup returns CDR1 MNHEY and CDR2 SVGAGI. The CDR3 has 14 residues. V lost 4 bases and J lost 6; bases outside the gene matches: 4. CDR3 DNA: TGTGCCAGCAGTTTACGACAGGGGCCCGGGGAGCTGTTTTTT. It encodes CASSLRQGPGELFF.

The chain is built from TRBV10-3 and TRBJ1-2; maybe TRBD1 (5 bases). This CDR3 comprises 13 residues. V was pared by 6 bases and J by 6 bases, with 14 bases between. Germline V gene data show CDR1 as ENHRY and CDR2 as SYGVKD. This CDR3 is CAIRGRVNDGYTF. CDR3 DNA: TGTGCCATCAGAGGCAGGGTAAACGATGGCTACACCTTC.

In nucleotides, the CDR3 is TGTGCCAGCAGTCCGATACGGGTAAATCAGCCCCAGCATTTT. Residues: CASSPIRVNQPQHF. This chain uses TRBV6-5 with TRBJ1-5; D call uncertain. There are 14 residues in the CDR3. V was cut by 5 bases and J by 4 bases, with 12 bases left in between. The germline gives CDR1 MNHEY, CDR2 SVGAGI.

The rearrangement uses TRBV27 and TRBJ2-4; D perhaps matches TRBD2 (6 bases). Germline loops: CDR1 MNHEY, CDR2 SMNVEV (reference sequence). The CDR3 is 14 amino acids. Trimming took off 6 bases at V and 6 bases at J, with 15 bases between the two ends. CDR3 nucleotides: TGTGCCAGCAGGGGATTTACTAGCACAAACATTCAGTACTTC. Translated, it gives CASRGFTSTNIQYF.

This clone occurred a few times. This chain connects TRBV5-1 to TRBJ2-4; maybe TRBD2 (5 bases). Germline CDR1 reads SGHRS; CDR2 reads YFSETQ. V was cut by 0 bases and J by 8 bases, with 12 bases left in between. This CDR3 spans 14 amino acids. The CDR3 loop reads CASSLGLAQDIQYF. CDR3 bases: TGCGCCAGCAGCTTGGGGCTAGCCCAGGACATTCAGTACTTC.